This T cell receptor (beta chain) stems from a study of blood T cell repertoires in COVID-19. Background on the study: COVID-19 samples, acute and convalescent, were from the United States, Italy and Spain. The analysed material was cDNA or gDNA that came from T cells, B-cell-depleted T cells, or PBMCs.

This CDR3 is built from 15 residues. Germline-derived CDR1 and CDR2 are SGHDT and YYEEEE. V lost 2 bases and J lost 0; bases outside the gene matches: 0. TCRdb's copy holds only in-frame clones and misses some; the assay was immunoSEQ multiplex PCR. The profile shows tens of thousands of clones, over 75% of them singletons. The sequencing sample was made of peripheral blood. The chain joins TRBV5-6 to TRBJ2-2, with 8 bases that match TRBD2. The receptor was derived from a man between 65 and 80 years old with COVID-19, enrolled during active disease. CDR3 in amino acids: CASSLLAANTGELFF. In nucleotides, the CDR3 is TGTGCCAGCAGCTTACTAGCGGCGAACACCGGGGAGCTGTTTTTT. The entire variable domain, with the rest obtained from reference TRBV5-6 and TRBJ2-2, is as follows: DAGVTQSPTHLIKTRGQQVTLRCSPKSGHDTVSWYQQALGQGPQFIFQYYEEEERQRGNFPDRFSGHQFPNYSSELNVNALLLGDSALYLCASSLLAANTGELFFGEGSRLTVL.